The TCR beta chain under discussion was sequenced for a study of T cell responses to AZD1222 COVID-19 vaccine. Study conclusions and caveats: Mostly white British, mostly female donors; authors suggested clonal diversity may be underestimated. Researchers took repertoire samples only after the peak T cell response had come. Once two AZD1222 doses were given, Spike-specific TCR breadth and depth went up.

Clones were sequenced by immunoSEQ multiplex PCR, and TCRdb holds only the in-frame ones, with some missing. The sample shows about 84,000 clones, 75% to 90% of them seen only once. Points on this clone: Its antigen is unknown.

CDR3 length: 15 amino acids. Germline CDR1 is LNHDA and CDR2 is SQIVND (reference sequence). The J segment lost 7 bases and the V segment lost 4 bases, leaving 11 bases of the junction unmatched. The sequence was collected from an adult who received the AZD1222 COVID-19 vaccine. The chain recombines TRBV19 with TRBJ1-2; 8 bases agree with TRBD1. The specimen comprised peripheral blood, sampled 28 days after the second AZD1222 dose. DNA for the CDR3: TGTGCCAGTAGTACGATTACTTCAGGGGGCGGTGGCTACACCTTC. This gives the protein CASSTITSGGGGYTF.